These 30 T cell receptor beta chains share one sample of origin, sequenced in a study of T-cell reconstitution after alpha-beta-depleted transplantation in children. The TCRbeta library incorporated unique molecular identifiers. TCRdb redid the calling of the PCR reads with MiXCR, one entry per CDR3 protein. The sample lists about 580,000 distinct CDR3 sequences; 23% were seen once. Sample: PBMCs, mostly from graft donor cells, taken 360 days after TCRalphabeta/CD19-depleted stem cell transplant. Source of these receptors: a boy in the first two years of life who had a stem cell transplant for acute myeloid leukemia, so the T cells may come from the graft donor.

This chain joins TRBV5-1 and TRBJ1-1; possibly TRBD1 for D (5 bases). The V end was cut by 0 bases, the J end by 4 bases, with 13 bases between. This CDR3 is built from 15 residues. CDR1 and CDR2 (germline): SGHRS, YFSETQ. The CDR3 is CASSLAGRGGTEAFF. Here the CDR3 DNA reads TGCGCCAGCAGCTTGGCCGGGCGGGGGGGCACTGAAGCTTTCTTT. Drawing the rest from reference TRBV5-1 and TRBJ1-1, the complete variable domain is KAGVTQTPRYLIKTRGQQVTLSCSPISGHRSVSWYQQTPGQGLQFLFEYFSETQRNKGNFPGRFSGRQFSNSRSEMNVSTLELGDSALYLCASSLAGRGGTEAFFGQGTRLTVV.

The chain couples TRBV6-1 to TRBJ1-5; TRBD1 agrees at 8 bases. Germline trimming cut 5 bases from V and 3 bases from J; bases unmatched to any gene: 6. Germline V lookup: CDR1 MNHNS, CDR2 SASEGT. The CDR3 has 15 amino acids. The CDR3 loop is CASSKTGGNNQPQHF. CDR3 nucleotide sequence: TGTGCCAGCAGTAAAACAGGGGGGAACAATCAGCCCCAGCATTTT.

The chain recombines TRBV6-6 with TRBJ2-1; no definite D call. Germline-derived CDR1 and CDR2 are MNHNY and SVGAGI (reference sequence). This CDR3 has 12 amino acids. The V and J ends lost 0 bases and 9 bases respectively, with 6 bases between them. The CDR3 region is CASSYSMREQFF. CDR3 DNA: TGTGCCAGCAGTTACTCGATGCGTGAGCAGTTCTTC.

Ten or more counts support this clonotype. The chain is built from TRBV7-9 and TRBJ2-3; 10 bases map to TRBD2. V lost 5 bases and J lost 7; bases outside the gene matches: 9. The CDR3 has 15 residues. Germline CDR1 SEHNR, CDR2 FQNEAQ (reference sequence). DNA of the CDR3: TGTGCCAGCAGCACTACCGGGACTAGCGAGTATACGCAGTATTTT. Amino acid sequence: CASSTTGTSEYTQYF.

This clonotype was seen once. J is TRBJ2-3 and V is TRBV13; the match to TRBD1 covers 7 bases. In germline, CDR1 is PRHDT, CDR2 FYEKMQ (reference sequence). Trimming removed 0 bases from V and 2 bases from J; junction bases left unmatched: 5. This CDR3 is built from 16 residues. This CDR3 reads CASSLGGGRSTDTQYF. For the CDR3, the DNA is TGTGCCAGCAGCTTAGGAGGGGGCAGATCCACAGATACGCAGTATTTT.

This clonotype has more than one count but fewer than ten. The chain employs TRBV6-1 and TRBJ2-7, with TRBD1 identical over 8 bases. CDR1 and CDR2 (germline): MNHNS, SASEGT. CDR3 size: 18 residues. J gave up 3 bases and V 6 bases, and 19 bases lay outside the gene matches. CDR3 protein: CASSPPSGTGQNHYEQYF. CDR3 bases: TGTGCCAGCAGCCCTCCCTCCGGGACAGGCCAAAATCACTACGAGCAGTACTTC.

The chain recombines TRBV4-1 with TRBJ2-1; D remains ambiguous. Trimming removed 0 bases at V and 2 bases at J, with 14 bases between. Germline values: CDR1 MGHRA, CDR2 YSYEKL. The length of the CDR3 is 17 residues. CDR3 nucleotide sequence: TGCGCCAGCAGCCAAGATCTAAGTAGAGTGGCCTACAATGAGCAGTTCTTC. Its protein product is CASSQDLSRVAYNEQFF.

This clonotype was seen a handful of times. This chain connects TRBV7-2 to TRBJ1-1, with D hard to call. CDR3 size: 17 residues. Germline V gives CDR1 SGHTA, CDR2 FQGNSA. Trimming pared 5 bases from V and 3 bases from J, leaving 22 bases between. The CDR3 coding sequence is TGTGCCAGCAGCCCTGGGGTACCCACCGCGTGGGACACTGAAGCTTTCTTT. This gives the protein CASSPGVPTAWDTEAFF. Using reference TRBV7-2 and TRBJ1-1 for the parts outside the CDR3, the full variable domain is GAGVSQSPSNKVTEKGKDVELRCDPISGHTALYWYRQSLGQGLEFLIYFQGNSAPDKSGLPSDRFSAERTGGSVSTLTIQRTQQEDSAVYLCASSPGVPTAWDTEAFFGQGTRLTVV.

The J gene is TRBJ2-1, the V gene TRBV4-1; D is unclear. With 1 base removed from V and 10 bases from J, the gap between germline ends came to 8 bases. Germline V gives CDR1 MGHRA, CDR2 YSYEKL. CDR3 length: 12 residues. In DNA, the CDR3 is TGCGCCAGCAGCCAAGGGGGTGCGGAGCAGTTCTTC. This translates into CASSQGGAEQFF.

This clonotype was detected ten times or more. The chain is built from TRBV5-1 and TRBJ2-2; maybe TRBD1 (6 bases). Germline lookup yields CDR1 SGHRS and CDR2 YFSETQ. This CDR3 is 16 amino acids long. The ends were cut back, 4 bases at V and 2 bases at J, with 15 bases in the middle. The CDR3 spells CASSPPDSANTGELFF. The CDR3, as DNA: TGCGCCAGCAGCCCCCCGGACAGCGCAAACACCGGGGAGCTGTTTTTT.

This clonotype was detected a few times. The rearrangement joins TRBV4-3 to TRBJ2-1; D possibly corresponds to TRBD2 (6 bases). In germline, CDR1 is LGHNA, CDR2 YSLEER. V lost 0 bases and J lost 0, with 6 bases in between. This CDR3 is built from 15 residues. The CDR3 loop reads CASSQDSGSYNEQFF. The CDR3, as DNA: TGCGCCAGCAGCCAAGATAGCGGCTCCTACAATGAGCAGTTCTTC.

The sample holds a few counts of this clonotype. The gene calls are TRBV12-3 or TRBV12-4 and TRBJ2-5, with D perhaps assigned TRBD1 or TRBD2 (5 bases each). Between the trimmed V and J ends, which lost 6 bases and 4 bases, there was a span of 15 bases. This CDR3 comprises 14 residues. CDR3 nucleotides: TGTGCCAGCAGCCCAGGACATCGGGGAGAGACCCAGTACTTC. Translated: CASSPGHRGETQYF.

The chain carries TRBV29-1 and TRBJ1-2; D gene unclear. V was cut by 6 bases and J by 8 bases, with 13 bases left in between. The CDR3 spans 11 residues. The germline gives CDR1 SQVTM, CDR2 ANQGSEA. CDR3 sequence reads: CSVLAPEGYTF. CDR3 coding DNA: TGCAGCGTATTGGCCCCAGAGGGCTACACCTTC.

The V call is TRBV28, the J call TRBJ1-1, with D hard to call. This CDR3 region has 15 residues. V was trimmed by 7 bases and J by 0 bases, leaving 15 bases between them. Germline V gene data show CDR1 as MDHEN and CDR2 as SYDVKM. The CDR3 is CASTLGGTMNTEAFF. CDR3 sequence (DNA): TGTGCCAGCACCCTGGGAGGTACCATGAACACTGAAGCTTTCTTT.

V gene TRBV15 combines with J gene TRBJ2-7; TRBD1 might be the D (5 bases). The CDR3 loop spans 14 amino acids. The germline CDR1 and CDR2 sequences are LNHNV and YYDKDF (reference sequence). V gave up 3 bases and J gave up 2 bases, with 11 bases separating them. CDR3 DNA: TGTGCCACCAGCAGCTACACAGGTCCCTACGAGCAGTACGTC. Amino acid sequence: CATSSYTGPYEQYV.

The sample holds many counts of this clonotype. The chain carries TRBV10-3 and TRBJ1-5; D is undetermined. The germline V gene has CDR1 ENHRY and CDR2 SYGVKD. Trimming stripped 5 bases from V and 0 bases from J, with 5 bases between. The CDR3 loop spans 13 amino acids. CDR3 bases: TGTGCCATCAGTTCTAATAGCAATCAGCCCCAGCATTTT. Its translation: CAISSNSNQPQHF.

This clonotype was observed a handful of times. This chain joins TRBV6-5 and TRBJ1-2, with D maybe TRBD1 (6 bases). The V and J ends lost 0 bases and 4 bases respectively, with 15 bases between them. The length of the CDR3 is 16 residues. CDR1 and CDR2 (germline): MNHEY, SVGAGI. The CDR3 protein is CASSYSSQGPLYGYTF. CDR3 DNA: TGTGCCAGCAGTTACTCTTCACAGGGACCCCTCTATGGCTACACCTTC.

This clonotype occurred many times. The chain recombines TRBV7-2 with TRBJ2-5, with D tentatively TRBD1 or TRBD2 (5 bases each). Trimming cost V 2 bases and J 0 bases, with 16 bases left between them. There are 17 residues in the CDR3. Germline V gene data show CDR1 as SGHTA and CDR2 as FQGNSA. As DNA, the CDR3 is TGTGCCAGCAGCTTAAGCCCCGGGACCCAGTACCAAGAGACCCAGTACTTC. Residues: CASSLSPGTQYQETQYF.

This clonotype was observed at least ten times. V and J are TRBV6-5 and TRBJ2-3; possible D gene TRBD2, 5 bases. Trimming removed 6 bases from V and 2 bases from J, with 12 bases in between. This CDR3 has 14 residues. The germline V gene has CDR1 MNHEY and CDR2 SVGAGI. For the CDR3, the DNA is TGTGCCAGCAGCCTCCCCGGGGACACAGATACGCAGTATTTT. Protein: CASSLPGDTDTQYF.

This clonotype was detected a few times. The V and J genes are TRBV7-6 and TRBJ2-7; D not certain. There are 13 residues in the CDR3. Germline assignment: CDR1 SGHVS and CDR2 FNYEAQ. Trimming stripped 1 base from V and 8 bases from J, with 12 bases between. The CDR3 here is CASSLDRTKKQYF. The CDR3 region has the DNA TGTGCCAGCAGCTTAGATCGGACCAAGAAGCAGTACTTC.

This clonotype has at least ten counts. The chain is built from TRBV20-1 and TRBJ2-4, with D perhaps matching TRBD1 or TRBD2 (5 bases each). Trimming removed 6 bases at V and 1 base at J, with 22 bases between. Germline loops: CDR1 DFQATT, CDR2 SNEGSKA (reference sequence). The length of the CDR3 is 17 residues. The CDR3 region has the DNA TGCAGTGCGCCGGTCTCTTCGGGGCGCTTCGCCAAAAACATTCAGTACTTC. This sequence encodes CSAPVSSGRFAKNIQYF.

This clonotype was seen only a few times. V gene TRBV12-3 or TRBV12-4 combines with J gene TRBJ2-4; no firm D call. Trimming pared 2 bases from V and 0 bases from J, leaving 5 bases between. The CDR3 extends over 14 amino acids. This CDR3 is CASSLRLAKNIQYF. In nucleotides, the CDR3 is TGTGCCAGCAGTTTAAGGCTAGCCAAAAACATTCAGTACTTC.

This chain connects TRBV7-6 to TRBJ2-2; 9 bases agree with TRBD1. V dropped 4 bases and J dropped 6; count of bases not matched to a gene: 9. Germline V lookup: CDR1 SGHVS, CDR2 FNYEAQ. The CDR3 totals 16 residues. This chain's CDR3 is CASSSPTGTGPGELFF. DNA of the CDR3: TGTGCCAGCAGCTCTCCTACCGGGACAGGGCCCGGGGAGCTGTTTTTT.

This clonotype has a count of ten or more. The V call is TRBV4-2, the J call TRBJ1-6; a possible D gene is TRBD1 (5 bases). V lost 0 bases to trimming and J lost 8 bases, with 17 bases between them. The CDR3 runs to 17 residues. The V gene's germline CDR1 is LGHNA and CDR2 YNFKEQ. The CDR3 reads CASSQDPVRDGDSPLHF. The CDR3 DNA reads as TGTGCCAGCAGCCAAGATCCTGTCCGGGACGGCGATTCACCCCTCCACTTT.

The chain joins TRBV20-1 to TRBJ1-1; TRBD1 aligns across 8 bases. The V gene end was trimmed by 3 bases and the J gene end by 5 bases; junction bases not matched to a gene: 8. The germline CDR1 and CDR2 sequences are DFQATT and SNEGSKA (reference sequence). The CDR3 contains 14 residues. Written as DNA, the CDR3 is TGCAGTGCTAGGGACCCCAGGGGGCGAACTGAAGCTTTCTTT. Translated: CSARDPRGRTEAFF.

The chain links TRBV5-1 to TRBJ2-7; TRBD1 is a possible D gene (7 bases). There are 12 residues in the CDR3. Germline V gene lookup returns CDR1 SGHRS and CDR2 YFSETQ. V gave up 10 bases and J gave up 2 bases, with 13 bases separating them. The CDR3 DNA reads as TGCGCCCACAGGGGAGGCCCCTACGAGCAGTACGTC. It yields the protein CAHRGGPYEQYV.

This clonotype was seen many times. V usage is TRBV12-3 or TRBV12-4 and J usage is TRBJ2-3; 8 bases are shared with TRBD1. With 3 bases clipped from V and 10 bases from J, the junction kept 9 bases outside the gene matches. There are 14 residues in the CDR3. The CDR3 DNA reads TGTGCCAGCAGTTTTGGACAGGGAGCGGACTCGCAGTATTTT. It yields the protein CASSFGQGADSQYF.

This clonotype was detected many times. This chain joins TRBV15 and TRBJ2-5; TRBD2 might be the D (6 bases). The V end was cut by 3 bases, the J end by 3 bases, with 8 bases between. Looked up from germline, CDR1 is LNHNV and CDR2 is YYDKDF (reference sequence). The CDR3 sequence is 13 residues long. The CDR3 region has the DNA TGTGCCACCAGCAGGGGACTGAAAGAGACCCAGTACTTC. Residues: CATSRGLKETQYF.

This clonotype was detected ten times or more. The V and J genes are TRBV12-3 or TRBV12-4 and TRBJ2-3, with D possibly matching TRBD2 (5 bases). V shed 6 bases and J shed 6 bases, with 7 bases lying between them. CDR3 size: 11 residues. The CDR3 loop is CASRRGDTQYF. The CDR3 DNA follows: TGTGCCAGCAGGCGAGGGGATACGCAGTATTTT.

This sequence joins TRBV5-1 and TRBJ2-1, with a tentative D call TRBD1 (6 bases). V shed 3 bases and J shed 5 bases, with 12 bases lying between them. The CDR3 loop spans 14 amino acids. The germline V gene encodes CDR1 SGHRS and CDR2 YFSETQ. CDR3 coding DNA: TGCGCCAGCAGCTCGCTGCAGGGGAACAATGAGCAGTTCTTC. Amino acid sequence: CASSSLQGNNEQFF.